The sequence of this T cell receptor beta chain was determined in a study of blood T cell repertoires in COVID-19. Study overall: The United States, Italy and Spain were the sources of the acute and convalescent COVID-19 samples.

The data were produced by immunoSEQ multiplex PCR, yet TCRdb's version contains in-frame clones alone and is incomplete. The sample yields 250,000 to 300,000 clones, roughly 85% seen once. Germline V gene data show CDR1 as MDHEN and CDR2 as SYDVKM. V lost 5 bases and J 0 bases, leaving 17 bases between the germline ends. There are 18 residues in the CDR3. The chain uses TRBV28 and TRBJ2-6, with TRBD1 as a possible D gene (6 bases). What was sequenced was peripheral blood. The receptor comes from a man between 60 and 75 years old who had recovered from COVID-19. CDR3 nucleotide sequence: TGTGCCAGCAGTCCTCCCAGGCAGGGGCGCTCTGGGGCCAACGTCCTGACTTTC. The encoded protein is CASSPPRQGRSGANVLTF.